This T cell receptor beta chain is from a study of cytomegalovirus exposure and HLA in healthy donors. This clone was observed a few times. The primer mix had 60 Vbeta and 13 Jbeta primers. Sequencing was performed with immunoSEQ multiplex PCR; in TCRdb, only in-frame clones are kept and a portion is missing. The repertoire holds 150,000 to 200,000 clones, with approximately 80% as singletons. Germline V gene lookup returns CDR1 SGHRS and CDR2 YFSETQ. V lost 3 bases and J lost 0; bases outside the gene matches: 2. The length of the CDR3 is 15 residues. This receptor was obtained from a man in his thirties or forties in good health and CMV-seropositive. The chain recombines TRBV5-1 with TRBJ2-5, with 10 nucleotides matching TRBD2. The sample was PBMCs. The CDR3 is CASSWTSGNQETQYF. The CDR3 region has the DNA TGCGCCAGCAGCTGGACTAGCGGCAACCAAGAGACCCAGTACTTC. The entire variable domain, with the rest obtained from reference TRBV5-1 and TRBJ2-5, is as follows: KAGVTQTPRYLIKTRGQQVTLSCSPISGHRSVSWYQQTPGQGLQFLFEYFSETQRNKGNFPGRFSGRQFSNSRSEMNVSTLELGDSALYLCASSWTSGNQETQYFGPGTRLLVL.